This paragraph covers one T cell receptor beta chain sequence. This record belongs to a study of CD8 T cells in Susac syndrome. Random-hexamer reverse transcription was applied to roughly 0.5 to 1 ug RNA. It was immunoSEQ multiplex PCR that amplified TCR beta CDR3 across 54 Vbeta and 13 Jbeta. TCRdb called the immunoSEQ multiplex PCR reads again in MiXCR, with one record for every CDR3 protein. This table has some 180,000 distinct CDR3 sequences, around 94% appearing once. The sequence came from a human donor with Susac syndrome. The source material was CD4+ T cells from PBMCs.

The CDR3 DNA reads as TGCAGTGCTCATACAGGGGGAGAGACCCAGTACTTC. Amino acid sequence: CSAHTGGETQYF. The gene calls are TRBV20-1 and TRBJ2-5, with 8 positions matching TRBD1. V was clipped by 5 bases and J by 4 bases; unmatched bases: 3. Per the germline V gene, CDR1 is DFQATT and CDR2 is SNEGSKA (reference sequence). The CDR3 spans 12 residues.